This T cell receptor (beta chain) was retrieved from a study of Tregs in tolerant kidney transplant recipients (dated by TCRdb to between 2018 and 2021). In terms of the full investigation: The study used TCRbeta sequencing to identify donor-specific regulatory T cells before combined kidney and bone marrow transplantation, then tracked those cells after transplant. In a few healthy controls, several methods of expanding Tregs specific for an allogeneic donor were compared by TCRbeta repertoire sequencing. On the study overall, not on this receptor specifically: Expanding Tregs with activated donor B cells appeared to identify the most biologically relevant and donor-specific TCRbeta repertoire. Biological reproducibility was not directly addressed, though technical replication error appeared minimal. The study was constrained by small patient numbers, and validation of the findings is required in larger populations and under other immunosuppression protocols.

For TCRbeta CDR3 sequencing, genomic DNA was extracted from sorted cells using the QIAGEN DNeasy Blood and Tissue Kit. High-throughput TCRbeta CDR3 sequencing, which included PCR amplification with bias correction and internal controls, was done commercially through immunoSEQ. In the original analysis: Unique productive TCRbeta sequences were defined by CDR3 nucleotide sequence where primers matched, and otherwise by CDR3 amino acid sequence together with Vbeta and Jbeta genes. Sorting error was corrected by removing sequences shared between sorted populations at a frequency ratio of 2:1 or less, and the remaining shared sequences were assigned to the higher population. Donor-reactive sequences were defined as at least 5-fold expanded in CFSE-low cells versus unstimulated cells, with frequency of at least 0.01% in CFSE-low cells. Jensen-Shannon divergence, calculated on the top 100 TCRbeta sequences ranked by frequency, was used to quantify repertoire divergence. For samples with multiple sequencing runs, sorting error was corrected in each run separately before the runs were combined. The table was pulled from immuneACCESS by TCRdb, which kept in-frame rearrangements only. Such tables lose some clones; where checked, under half of the loss comes from unresolved V genes, and the rest has no known cause. D and trimming were read from the DNA, whereas the V and J calls and clone size are those reported in that table. In this sample the table shows over 50,000 clones, around 80% of which occur a single time. Roughly 5% of the sample lies in the top ten.

This clone was detected only a few times. The antigen this receptor binds is unknown. It has no much larger one-base neighbor in the sample; base qualities were not kept. Thawed PBMCs were FACS-sorted into unstimulated Tregs (CD4+CD25+CD127-), CD4+ non-Tregs (CD4+CD25-), CD4 cells and CD8 cells. Healthy control blood was obtained either as purchased buffy coats or from healthy volunteers. Healthy control blood was processed to PBMCs by Ficoll density gradient and cryopreserved, and patient PBMCs were collected before and after transplant. CDR1 and CDR2, looked up from the germline V gene (reference sequence), are DFQATT and SNEGSKA. Counted from cysteine to phenylalanine, this CDR3 has 11 amino acids. The kept DNA is CDR3 alone, 33 bases in frame from the first base.

Sequenced material: CD4+ T cells from blood. The receptor was isolated from a human donor in good health. The chain uses TRBV20-1 and TRBJ2-5, with an unclear D gene assignment. For the CDR3, the sequence is CSSKYQETQYF. The nucleotide sequence is given as TGCAGCTCTAAGTACCAAGAGACCCAGTACTTC.